What follows are 14 T cell receptor beta chains derived from one specimen sequenced in a study of shared T cell receptors in the human thymus. The data were produced by immunoSEQ multiplex PCR, yet TCRdb's version contains in-frame clones alone and is incomplete. The sample yields more than 300,000 clones, 95% seen once. The sequenced material came from thymocytes. The receptors originated from a human donor.

The chain combines TRBV27 with TRBJ1-2, with unresolved D. The ends were cut back, 5 bases at V and 5 bases at J, with 18 bases in the middle. The CDR3 spans 15 residues. The germline V gene has CDR1 MNHEY and CDR2 SMNVEV (reference sequence). CDR3 DNA sequence: TGTGCCAGCAGTCCTGGCCCCGACAAACCATATGGCTACACCTTC. Translation gives CASSPGPDKPYGYTF.

V is TRBV29-1 and J is TRBJ2-1; 7 bases match TRBD2. The CDR3 loop spans 17 amino acids. Germline V CDR1 and CDR2: SQVTM, ANQGSEA. V gave up 5 bases and J gave up 0 bases; unmatched junction bases: 13. DNA of the CDR3: TGCAGCGTTAAAGGGCTAGCGGCCGAGGGCTCCTACAATGAGCAGTTCTTC. Protein product: CSVKGLAAEGSYNEQFF.

This chain connects TRBV28 to TRBJ2-1, with TRBD2 matching over 7 bases. CDR1 and CDR2 (germline): MDHEN, SYDVKM. The V segment lost 8 bases and the J segment 7 bases; nucleotides outside the gene matches: 14. The CDR3 consists of 15 residues. The CDR3 region is CASREGSSGMNEQFF. The DNA of the CDR3 is TGTGCCAGCCGAGAAGGGTCCAGCGGGATGAATGAGCAGTTCTTC.

J is TRBJ1-6 and V is TRBV27; D unclear. The CDR3 totals 12 residues. The germline V and J ends were trimmed by 5 bases and 5 bases, with 4 bases remaining between them. Germline-derived CDR1 and CDR2 are MNHEY and SMNVEV (reference sequence). In DNA, the CDR3 is TGTGCCAGCAGTAAACATAATTCACCCCTCCACTTT. Residues: CASSKHNSPLHF.

V and J are TRBV11-2 and TRBJ2-2; TRBD2 matches at 8 bases. The V and J ends lost 5 bases and 8 bases, in that order; junction bases with no gene match: 19. CDR1 and CDR2 from the germline V gene are SGHAT and FQNNGV. This CDR3 has 18 amino acids. CDR3 amino acids: CASSVTPPGLEVVGELFF. The CDR3 nucleotides are TGTGCCAGCAGCGTAACTCCTCCGGGACTAGAGGTTGTGGGGGAGCTGTTTTTT.

DNA for the CDR3: TGTGCCAGCAGCTCCCCCGGACAGGGGGCGAGCTCCTACAATGAGCAGTTCTTC. This encodes CASSSPGQGASSYNEQFF. This chain connects TRBV21-1 to TRBJ2-1; the table calls TRBD1, which could not be checked here. TRBV21-1 represents a pseudogene. This CDR3 contains 18 residues.

The chain carries TRBV7-9 and TRBJ2-2; TRBD2 agrees at 8 bases. CDR3 size: 15 residues. Germline V gene sequence: CDR1 SEHNR, CDR2 FQNEAQ (reference sequence). The V gene end was trimmed by 5 bases and the J gene end by 3 bases; junction bases not matched to a gene: 5. The CDR3 loop reads CASSPTSGYTGELFF. The CDR3 region has the DNA TGTGCCAGCAGCCCCACTAGCGGATACACCGGGGAGCTGTTTTTT. The full variable domain, its missing parts supplied by reference TRBV7-9 and TRBJ2-2, is DTGVSQNPRHKITKRGQNVTFRCDPISEHNRLYWYRQTLGQGPEFLTYFQNEAQLEKSRLLSDRFSAERPKGSFSTLEIQRTEQGDSAMYLCASSPTSGYTGELFFGEGSRLTVL.

The chain links TRBV9 to TRBJ2-6; the D is unclear. Germline V gene sequence: CDR1 SGDLS, CDR2 YYNGEE. The V end lost 7 bases, the J end lost 4 bases, and 9 bases lay between the germline ends. CDR3 length: 13 residues. The CDR3 nucleotides read TGTGCCAGCGGGGTAGCAGGGGCCAACGTCCTGACTTTC. Its protein product is CASGVAGANVLTF.

This chain uses TRBV27 with TRBJ2-1; D perhaps matches TRBD2 (6 bases). The CDR3 consists of 15 residues. The ends were cut back, 3 bases at V and 9 bases at J, with 18 bases in the middle. The V gene's germline CDR1 is MNHEY and CDR2 SMNVEV (reference sequence). CDR3 in amino acids: CASSFTRDFFLEQFF. The DNA of the CDR3 is TGTGCCAGCAGTTTTACCCGGGACTTTTTTCTTGAGCAGTTCTTC.

The gene calls are TRBV10-1 and TRBJ2-4; D remains unclear. The germline CDR1 and CDR2 sequences are WNHNN and SYGVQD (reference sequence). V dropped 7 bases and J dropped 5 bases, with 12 bases sitting between them. CDR3 length: 13 amino acids. CDR3 region: CASIRQAENIQYF. In nucleotides, the CDR3 is TGCGCCAGCATCCGGCAGGCTGAAAACATTCAGTACTTC.

This clone was observed once. V gene TRBV4-3 combines with J gene TRBJ2-1, with 7 bases aligning to TRBD1. The CDR3 consists of 15 residues. The J segment lost 8 bases and the V segment lost 4 bases, leaving 11 bases of the junction unmatched. Looked up from germline, CDR1 is LGHNA and CDR2 is YSLEER. This CDR3 reads CASSRLEGAIDEQFF. The CDR3 nucleotides are TGCGCCAGCAGCCGTCTTGAGGGGGCTATCGATGAGCAGTTCTTC.

The V and J genes are TRBV11-3 and TRBJ2-5, with a tentative D call TRBD2 (6 bases). The CDR3 is made up of 15 amino acids. CDR1 is SGHNT, CDR2 YENEEA, per germline. V was trimmed by 8 bases and J by 4 bases, leaving 20 bases between them. CDR3 loop: CASARHGGGGETQYF. The CDR3 DNA reads TGTGCCAGCGCAAGACATGGTGGGGGAGGAGAGACCCAGTACTTC.

The rearrangement uses TRBV28 and TRBJ1-2; the match to TRBD1 covers 8 bases. V gave up 3 bases and J gave up 3 bases; unmatched junction bases: 3. Germline CDR1 reads MDHEN; CDR2 reads SYDVKM. This CDR3 is built from 14 residues. The CDR3 loop is CASSFRGRDYGYTF. DNA of the CDR3: TGTGCCAGCAGTTTCAGGGGGCGCGACTATGGCTACACCTTC.

The chain joins TRBV11-2 to TRBJ2-3; a weak D match, TRBD2 (6 bases). The germline gives CDR1 SGHAT, CDR2 FQNNGV. The length of the CDR3 is 17 residues. Trimming shortened V by 3 bases and J by 0 bases, and 16 bases separated the two germline ends. The CDR3 region is CASSFWLARPSTDTQYF. As DNA, the CDR3 is TGTGCCAGCAGCTTTTGGCTAGCGAGACCTAGCACAGATACGCAGTATTTT.